The rows below give T cell receptor beta chains drawn from one sample of a study of OX40 agonist ivuxolimab in advanced cancers. Using immunoSEQ multiplex PCR, the repertoire was profiled, and TCRdb retains in-frame clones only, with some absent. The table includes around 72,000 clones, 65% to 85% detected once. The sample here was CD4+ or CD8+ T cells sorted from blood, taken in a trial of the OX40 agonist ivuxolimab. The receptors were sampled from an adult with an advanced solid tumor such as melanoma, head and neck, liver or kidney cancer. CDR3s include the opening cysteine and the closing phenylalanine or tryptophan. The D gene is left open where the match is weak. The size field is filled for only some rows; it gives once, few, many or a size class.

V	J	size	D	CDR3	DNA
TRBV11-2	TRBJ2-5	once	TRBD2	CASSLDLTSGVETQYF	TGTGCCAGCAGCTTAGATCTGACTAGCGGAGTCGAGACCCAGTACTTC
TRBV5-4	TRBJ2-1	-	TRBD1	CASRSPPGQGFYNEQFF	TGTGCCAGCAGGTCACCCCCGGGACAGGGTTTCTACAATGAGCAGTTCTTC
TRBV28	TRBJ2-2	once	-	CASSLSLGPSLGGELFF	TGTGCCAGCAGTTTAAGTTTAGGGCCGAGCCTGGGCGGGGAGCTGTTTTTT
TRBV7-9	TRBJ1-4	-	-	CASSLTGGATNEKLFF	TGTGCCAGCAGCTTAACCGGGGGAGCAACTAATGAAAAACTGTTTTTT
TRBV9	TRBJ1-1	-	TRBD1	CASSASTGRTEAFF	TGTGCCAGCAGCGCATCGACAGGGAGAACTGAAGCTTTCTTT
TRBV5-5	TRBJ2-1	-	-	CASSLAPGNNEQFF	TGTGCCAGCAGCTTGGCTCCCGGGAACAATGAGCAGTTCTTC
TRBV30	TRBJ2-7	-	TRBD1	CAWSGLTGLEEQYF	TGTGCCTGGAGTGGCTTGACAGGGCTTGAGGAGCAGTACTTC
TRBV5-1	TRBJ1-5	-	TRBD1	CASSTGGIGNQPQHF	TGCGCCAGCAGCACAGGGGGCATCGGCAATCAGCCCCAGCATTTT
TRBV19	TRBJ1-4	-	TRBD1	CASMSGTAREKLFF	TGTGCCAGTATGTCAGGGACAGCTCGTGAAAAACTGTTTTTT
TRBV7-9	TRBJ2-5	-	TRBD1	CASSFGDRQETQYF	TGTGCCAGCAGCTTCGGGGACAGACAAGAGACCCAGTACTTC
TRBV29-1	TRBJ1-2	-	-	CSVTRDRSSGYGYTF	TGCAGCGTGACCCGAGACAGGAGTTCGGGCTATGGCTACACCTTC
TRBV27	TRBJ2-5	few	-	CASSSQETQYF	TGTGCCAGCAGTTCACAGGAGACCCAGTACTTC
TRBV2	TRBJ2-3	many	-	CASSDGGDTQYF	TGTGCCAGCAGTGATGGTGGAGATACGCAGTATTTT
TRBV28	TRBJ1-2	once	-	CASFGNSNYGYTF	TGTGCCAGTTTTGGCAATTCTAACTATGGCTACACCTTC
TRBV28	TRBJ2-7	-	-	CASSLSGGGSYEQYF	TGTGCCAGCAGTTTATCAGGGGGAGGTTCCTACGAGCAGTACTTC
TRBV2	TRBJ2-5	-	-	CASNPGRRETQYF	TGTGCCAGCAATCCCGGGCGTCGGGAGACCCAGTACTTC
TRBV5-1	TRBJ2-1	once	TRBD2	CASSLGASGRADEQFF	TGCGCCAGCAGCTTGGGGGCTAGCGGGAGGGCGGATGAGCAGTTCTTC
TRBV28	TRBJ2-1	-	-	CASETWRTTTRDYNEQFF	TGTGCCAGCGAGACCTGGAGGACTACGACAAGGGACTACAATGAGCAGTTCTTC
TRBV19	TRBJ1-6	-	TRBD1	CASSSTGDSPLHF	TGTGCCAGTAGTAGCACAGGGGATTCACCCCTCCACTTT
TRBV6-7	TRBJ2-1	-	-	CASTLVGVRYNEQFF	TGTGCCAGCACCCTAGTTGGGGTACGTTACAATGAGCAGTTCTTC
TRBV7-2	TRBJ1-4	-	-	CASSLAGPTNEKLFF	TGTGCCAGCAGCTTAGCGGGCCCGACCAATGAAAAACTGTTTTTT
TRBV28	TRBJ2-1	-	TRBD1	CASTTGTGFKFF	TGTGCCAGCACGACCGGGACAGGGTTTAAGTTCTTC
TRBV18	TRBJ2-7	-	-	CASSPVPGPYEQYF	TGTGCCAGCTCACCAGTCCCAGGGCCCTACGAGCAGTACTTC
TRBV5-4	TRBJ2-1	-	TRBD1	CASSLTDRANEQFF	TGTGCCAGCAGCTTAACGGACAGGGCGAATGAGCAGTTCTTC
TRBV15	TRBJ2-1	-	TRBD2	CATSTYATSGRASEQFF	TGTGCCACCAGCACCTACGCCACTAGCGGGAGGGCCAGTGAGCAGTTCTTC
TRBV14	TRBJ2-3	-	TRBD2	CASSQGQRGHTDTQYF	TGTGCCAGCAGCCAAGGCCAGCGGGGGCACACAGATACGCAGTATTTT
TRBV19	TRBJ2-7	-	-	CASSIKGQTLSEQYF	TGTGCCAGTAGTATTAAAGGACAGACGCTTAGCGAGCAGTACTTC
TRBV25-1	TRBJ1-4	once	-	CASSYRETEKLFF	TGTGCCAGCAGCTACCGGGAGACTGAAAAACTGTTTTTT
TRBV9	TRBJ2-6	-	TRBD1	CASSATGGASGANVLTF	TGTGCCAGCAGCGCGACAGGGGGCGCGTCTGGGGCCAACGTCCTGACTTTC
TRBV5-4	TRBJ2-2	-	TRBD2	CASSILAGVPGELFF	TGTGCCAGCAGCATACTAGCGGGAGTCCCCGGGGAGCTGTTTTTT
TRBV5-4	TRBJ2-1	-	TRBD2	CASSPGTNQGAEQFF	TGTGCCAGCAGCCCTGGGACTAACCAAGGGGCTGAGCAGTTCTTC
TRBV30	TRBJ1-1	-	-	CAWAQRGNTEAFF	TGTGCCTGGGCACAGAGGGGGAACACTGAAGCTTTCTTT
TRBV2	TRBJ2-5	-	-	CASSVGAEGETQYF	TGTGCCAGCAGTGTTGGGGCAGAGGGGGAGACCCAGTACTTC
TRBV2	TRBJ1-5	-	TRBD1	CASNLDRDQPQHF	TGTGCCAGCAATCTGGACAGGGATCAGCCCCAGCATTTT
TRBV28	TRBJ1-1	medium-sized	-	CASSPRRATMTENTEAFF	TGTGCCAGCAGTCCCCGACGCGCGACGATGACAGAGAACACTGAAGCTTTCTTT
TRBV9	TRBJ1-5	few	-	CASSVEGQPQHF	TGTGCCAGCAGCGTGGAGGGTCAGCCCCAGCATTTT
TRBV5-1	TRBJ1-5	-	-	CASSLYTGPNQPQHF	TGCGCCAGCAGCTTGTATACAGGGCCGAATCAGCCCCAGCATTTT
TRBV5-1	TRBJ1-3	-	TRBD1	CASSFDRDGNTIYF	TGCGCCAGCAGCTTTGACAGGGACGGAAACACCATATATTTT
TRBV4-2	TRBJ2-2	-	-	CASTRVGGNTGELFF	TGTGCCAGCACCCGAGTCGGGGGGAACACCGGGGAGCTGTTTTTT
TRBV7-2	TRBJ2-1	-	-	CASSLMGLESNEQFF	TGTGCCAGCAGCTTAATGGGACTGGAGTCCAATGAGCAGTTCTTC
TRBV6-1	TRBJ1-2	few	-	CASSGFNRVVAQGYTF	TGTGCCAGCAGTGGATTTAACAGGGTAGTGGCTCAAGGCTACACCTTC
TRBV28	TRBJ2-7	-	TRBD2	CASSTSGTSGRYEQYF	TGTGCCAGCAGTACCTCCGGGACTAGCGGAAGGTACGAGCAGTACTTC
TRBV4-1	TRBJ1-2	few	-	CASSQEAGAGGYTF	TGCGCCAGCAGCCAAGAGGCAGGGGCGGGTGGCTACACCTTC
TRBV7-3	TRBJ2-3	-	-	CASSLKVPRADSTDTQYF	TGTGCCAGCAGCTTAAAAGTACCGAGAGCCGATAGCACAGATACGCAGTATTTT
TRBV19	TRBJ1-5	-	-	CASKEQPSNQPQHF	TGTGCCAGTAAAGAACAGCCGAGCAATCAGCCCCAGCATTTT
TRBV7-8	TRBJ1-1	-	TRBD1	CASSRQGVPTEAFF	TGTGCCAGCAGCCGCCAGGGGGTCCCCACTGAAGCTTTCTTT
TRBV7-2	TRBJ2-2	-	-	CASSPNRPGMVNTGELFF	TGTGCCAGCAGCCCGAATCGTCCGGGAATGGTGAACACCGGGGAGCTGTTTTTT
TRBV5-1	TRBJ1-4	-	-	CASSLGGTNEKLFF	TGCGCCAGCAGCTTAGGGGGAACTAATGAAAAACTGTTTTTT